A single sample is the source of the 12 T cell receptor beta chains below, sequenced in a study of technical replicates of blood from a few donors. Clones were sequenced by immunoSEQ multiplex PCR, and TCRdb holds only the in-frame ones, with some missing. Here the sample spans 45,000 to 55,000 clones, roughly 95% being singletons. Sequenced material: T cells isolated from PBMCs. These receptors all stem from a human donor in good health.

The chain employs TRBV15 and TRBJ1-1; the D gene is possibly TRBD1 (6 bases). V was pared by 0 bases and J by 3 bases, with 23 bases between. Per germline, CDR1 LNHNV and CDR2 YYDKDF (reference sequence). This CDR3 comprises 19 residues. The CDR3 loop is CATSRDQRIGRGADTEAFF. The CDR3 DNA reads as TGTGCCACCAGCAGAGATCAGAGGATAGGCAGGGGTGCCGACACTGAAGCTTTCTTT.

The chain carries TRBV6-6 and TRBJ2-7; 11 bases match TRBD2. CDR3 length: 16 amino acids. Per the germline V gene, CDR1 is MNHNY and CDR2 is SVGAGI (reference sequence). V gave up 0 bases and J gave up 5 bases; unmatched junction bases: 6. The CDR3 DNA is TGTGCCAGCAGTTACTCTACTAGCGGGAGTATCCACGAGCAGTACTTC. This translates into CASSYSTSGSIHEQYF.

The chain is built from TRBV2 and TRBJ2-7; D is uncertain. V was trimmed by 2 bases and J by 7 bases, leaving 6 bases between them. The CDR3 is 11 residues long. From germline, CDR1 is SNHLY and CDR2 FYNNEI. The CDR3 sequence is CASSEMEEQYF. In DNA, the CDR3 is TGTGCCAGCAGTGAAATGGAGGAGCAGTACTTC.

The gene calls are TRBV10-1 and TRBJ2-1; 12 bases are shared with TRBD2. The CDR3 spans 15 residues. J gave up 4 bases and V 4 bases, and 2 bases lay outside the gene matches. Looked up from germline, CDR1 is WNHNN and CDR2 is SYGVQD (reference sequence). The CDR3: CASSGGLAGYNEQFF. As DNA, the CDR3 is TGCGCCAGCAGTGGGGGACTAGCGGGTTACAATGAGCAGTTCTTC.

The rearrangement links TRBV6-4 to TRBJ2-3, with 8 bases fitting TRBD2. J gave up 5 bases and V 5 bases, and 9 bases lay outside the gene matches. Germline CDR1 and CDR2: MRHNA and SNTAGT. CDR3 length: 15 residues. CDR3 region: CASSSGQREIDTQYF. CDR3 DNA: TGTGCCAGCAGTAGTGGGCAGCGGGAGATAGATACGCAGTATTTT.

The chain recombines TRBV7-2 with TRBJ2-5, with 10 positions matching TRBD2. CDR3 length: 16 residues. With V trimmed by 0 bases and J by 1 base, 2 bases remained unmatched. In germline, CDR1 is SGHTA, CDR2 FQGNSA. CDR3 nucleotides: TGTGCCAGCAGCTTAGCGCTAGCGGGAGTCCAAGAGACCCAGTACTTC. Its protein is CASSLALAGVQETQYF.

CDR3 coding DNA: TGTGCCAGCAGTGGAGGGGGCGCCGCTAATGAAAAACTGTTTTTT. Its translation: CASSGGGAANEKLFF. This chain joins TRBV6-5 and TRBJ1-4, with 7 bases aligning to TRBD1. V gave up 5 bases and J gave up 3 bases; unmatched junction bases: 6. Looked up from germline, CDR1 is MNHEY and CDR2 is SVGAGI. The CDR3 covers 15 residues.

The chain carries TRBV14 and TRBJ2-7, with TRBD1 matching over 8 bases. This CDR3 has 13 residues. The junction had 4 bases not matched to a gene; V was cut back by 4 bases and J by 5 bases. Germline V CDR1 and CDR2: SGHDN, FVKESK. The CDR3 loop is CASSPTGGHEQYF. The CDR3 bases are TGTGCCAGCAGCCCTACAGGGGGACACGAGCAGTACTTC.

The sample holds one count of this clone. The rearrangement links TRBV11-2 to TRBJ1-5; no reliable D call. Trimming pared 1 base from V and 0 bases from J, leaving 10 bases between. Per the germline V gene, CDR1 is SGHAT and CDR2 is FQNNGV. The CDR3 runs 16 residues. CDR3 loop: CASSLGDGVSNQPQHF. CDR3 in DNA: TGTGCCAGCAGCTTAGGCGACGGAGTTAGCAATCAGCCCCAGCATTTT.

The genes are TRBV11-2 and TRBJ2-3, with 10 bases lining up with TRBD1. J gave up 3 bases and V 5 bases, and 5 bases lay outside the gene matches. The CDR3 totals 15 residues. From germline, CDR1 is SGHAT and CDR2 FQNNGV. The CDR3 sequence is CASSMGQGRTDTQYF. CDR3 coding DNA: TGTGCCAGCAGCATGGGACAGGGGCGGACAGATACGCAGTATTTT.

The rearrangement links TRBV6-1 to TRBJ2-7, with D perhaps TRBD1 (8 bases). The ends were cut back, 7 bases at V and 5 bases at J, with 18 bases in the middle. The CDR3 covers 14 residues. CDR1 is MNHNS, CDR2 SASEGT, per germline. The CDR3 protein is CASTRNRGGHEQYF. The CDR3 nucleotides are TGTGCCAGCACGCGGAACAGGGGGGGCCACGAGCAGTACTTC.

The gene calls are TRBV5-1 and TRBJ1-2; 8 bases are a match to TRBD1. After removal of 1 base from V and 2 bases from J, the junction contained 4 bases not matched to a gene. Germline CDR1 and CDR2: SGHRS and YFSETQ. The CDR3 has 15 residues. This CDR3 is CASSLQTGANYGYTF. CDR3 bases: TGCGCCAGCAGCTTGCAGACAGGGGCCAACTATGGCTACACCTTC. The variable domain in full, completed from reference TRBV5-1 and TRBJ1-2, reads KAGVTQTPRYLIKTRGQQVTLSCSPISGHRSVSWYQQTPGQGLQFLFEYFSETQRNKGNFPGRFSGRQFSNSRSEMNVSTLELGDSALYLCASSLQTGANYGYTFGSGTRLTVV.